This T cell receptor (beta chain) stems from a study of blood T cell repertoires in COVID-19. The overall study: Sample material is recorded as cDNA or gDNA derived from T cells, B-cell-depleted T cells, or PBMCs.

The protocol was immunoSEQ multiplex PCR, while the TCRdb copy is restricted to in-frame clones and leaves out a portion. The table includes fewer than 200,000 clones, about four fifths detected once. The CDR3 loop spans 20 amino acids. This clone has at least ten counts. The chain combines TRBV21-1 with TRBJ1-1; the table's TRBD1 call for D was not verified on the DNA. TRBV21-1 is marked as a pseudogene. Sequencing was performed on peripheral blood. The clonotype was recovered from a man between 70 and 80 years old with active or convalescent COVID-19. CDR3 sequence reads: CASSKVFPVTGAHMNTEAFF. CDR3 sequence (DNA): TGTGCCAGCAGCAAAGTATTTCCTGTGACAGGGGCCCACATGAACACTGAAGCTTTCTTT.